The 30 T cell receptor beta chains given below trace back to one sample, sequenced in a study of T-cell memory formation after mild COVID-19. TCRdb re-analysed the 5' RACE reads in MiXCR, keeping a single row per CDR3 protein. Seen here are some 210,000 distinct CDR3 sequences, roughly 10% observed once, and the top ten hold roughly 3%. Sequencing was performed on PBMCs or a T cell subset sorted from them (not recorded which). The receptors were gathered from a man younger than 30 who had mild COVID-19 (a few samples of this study predate the infection). Cell type and time point are not known.

Comment on this clonotype: A much larger clonotype is one base distant, so this may be a read error. The chain uses TRBV9 and TRBJ2-1, with 10 bases lining up with TRBD1. V lost 3 bases, J lost 5 bases, and 5 bases stayed unmatched. The CDR3 covers 15 residues. The germline V gene encodes CDR1 SGDLS and CDR2 YYNGEE. CDR3 DNA: TGTGCCAGCAGCGGTGCCGGACAGGGGGACAATGAGCAGTTCTTC. As protein: CASSGAGQGDNEQFF.

This clonotype was picked up a small number of times. The gene calls are TRBV12-3 or TRBV12-4 and TRBJ2-2, with a weak D call TRBD1 (5 bases). V dropped 0 bases and J dropped 1 base, with 6 bases sitting between them. The CDR3 consists of 15 residues. CDR3 in amino acids: CASSLAQGNTGELFF. The CDR3 DNA is TGTGCCAGCAGTTTAGCCCAGGGGAACACCGGGGAGCTGTTTTTT.

This clonotype was picked up a small number of times. The chain joins TRBV7-9 to TRBJ1-3; the match to TRBD1 covers 7 bases. V lost 3 bases to trimming and J lost 8 bases; unmatched junction nucleotides: 1. From germline, CDR1 is SEHNR and CDR2 FQNEAQ (reference sequence). The CDR3 runs 12 residues. CDR3 in amino acids: CASSFQGDTIYF. In DNA, the CDR3 is TGTGCCAGCAGCTTCCAGGGGGACACCATATATTTT. The full variable domain, its missing parts supplied by reference TRBV7-9 and TRBJ1-3, is DTGVSQNPRHKITKRGQNVTFRCDPISEHNRLYWYRQTLGQGPEFLTYFQNEAQLEKSRLLSDRFSAERPKGSFSTLEIQRTEQGDSAMYLCASSFQGDTIYFGEGSWLTVV.

This clonotype was seen a few times. The chain carries TRBV12-3 or TRBV12-4 and TRBJ1-1; D is possibly TRBD1 (5 bases). CDR3 length: 16 amino acids. Deletions cut 5 bases from V and 3 bases from J, with 19 bases between. The CDR3 DNA sequence: TGTGCCAGCAGTCACGGGGATGGCAGGGTGGACACTGAAGCTTTCTTT. This encodes CASSHGDGRVDTEAFF.

This clonotype has a handful of counts. This chain connects TRBV6-5 to TRBJ2-4, with D tentatively TRBD1 or TRBD2 (5 bases each). Germline V gene sequence: CDR1 MNHEY, CDR2 SVGAGI. CDR3 size: 16 residues. The ends were cut back, 0 bases at V and 10 bases at J, with 19 bases in the middle. The CDR3 sequence is CASSYSMVYRGVIQYF. The CDR3 coding sequence is TGTGCCAGCAGTTACTCGATGGTCTACAGAGGGGTTATTCAGTACTTC.

The V and J genes are TRBV28 and TRBJ1-1, with unresolved D. V gave up 7 bases and J gave up 11 bases, with 17 bases separating them. The length of the CDR3 is 12 residues. The germline CDR1 and CDR2 sequences are MDHEN and SYDVKM. In DNA form, the CDR3 reads TGTGCCAGCAACAACCCAGGTTACGGGGCTTTCTTT. The encoded protein is CASNNPGYGAFF.

This clonotype showed up just a few times. V is TRBV20-1 and J is TRBJ2-2, with 9 bases that match TRBD1. Germline V gene data show CDR1 as DFQATT and CDR2 as SNEGSKA (reference sequence). Trimming cost V 3 bases and J 3 bases; bases outside gene matches: 2. This CDR3 comprises 14 residues. CDR3 residues: CSASDRGDTGELFF. The CDR3 DNA is TGCAGTGCTAGCGACAGGGGGGACACCGGGGAGCTGTTTTTT.

This clonotype was seen a few times. V and J are TRBV14 and TRBJ2-5; D ambiguous. The CDR3 sequence is 14 residues long. CDR1 and CDR2 (germline): SGHDN, FVKESK. With 0 bases removed from V and 1 base from J, the gap between germline ends came to 6 bases. The CDR3 nucleotides read TGTGCCAGCAGCCAAGAGAACAGCCAAGAGACCCAGTACTTC. Translated, it gives CASSQENSQETQYF.

This clonotype came up many times. This sequence joins TRBV7-2 and TRBJ2-7, with TRBD2 matching over 8 bases. The CDR3 spans 14 residues. From germline, CDR1 is SGHTA and CDR2 FQGNSA. J gave up 3 bases and V 5 bases, and 6 bases lay outside the gene matches. The chain's CDR3 is CASSLQRGSYEQYF. The CDR3 DNA follows: TGTGCCAGCAGCCTCCAGCGGGGGAGCTACGAGCAGTACTTC.

This clonotype was picked up many times. The CDR3 coding sequence is TGTGCCAGCAGCTTAGGGGTGTACGAGCAGTACTTC. This sequence encodes CASSLGVYEQYF. The rearrangement uses TRBV7-8 and TRBJ2-7; D remains ambiguous. The CDR3 loop spans 12 amino acids. Deletions cut 1 base from V and 4 bases from J, with 5 bases between. Germline lookup yields CDR1 SGHVS and CDR2 FQNEAQ.

This clonotype was counted ten times or more. V is TRBV18 and J is TRBJ2-6, with D unresolved. Germline CDR1 reads KGHSH; CDR2 reads LQKENI. This CDR3 spans 14 amino acids. V gave up 2 bases and J gave up 0 bases, with 2 bases separating them. The CDR3 nucleotides read TGTGCCAGCTCACCAGGCTCTGGGGCCAACGTCCTGACTTTC. The encoded protein is CASSPGSGANVLTF.

The J gene is TRBJ1-2, the V gene TRBV7-9; no definite D call. CDR3 size: 12 residues. Trimming removed 1 base at V and 6 bases at J, with 6 bases between. Per the germline V gene, CDR1 is SEHNR and CDR2 is FQNEAQ (reference sequence). CDR3 sequence (DNA): TGTGCCAGCAGCTTAGAACAACATGGCTACACCTTC. Translation gives CASSLEQHGYTF.

This clonotype was observed a few times. The genes are TRBV12-3 or TRBV12-4 and TRBJ1-4; unclear D gene. Trimming left V 7 bases short and J 8 bases short, with 11 bases between. The CDR3 extends over 12 amino acids. CDR3 sequence reads: CASNKGGEKLFF. CDR3 bases: TGTGCCAGCAACAAGGGTGGAGAAAAACTGTTTTTT.

This clonotype has a handful of counts. J is TRBJ2-7 and V is TRBV20-1; D not certain. Germline values: CDR1 DFQATT, CDR2 SNEGSKA (reference sequence). This CDR3 region has 13 residues. V lost 0 bases, J lost 3 bases, and 9 bases lay in between. The CDR3 reads CSARDRLNYEQYF. CDR3 sequence (DNA): TGCAGTGCTAGAGACAGGCTCAACTACGAGCAGTACTTC.

This clonotype was seen at least ten times. This chain joins TRBV7-9 and TRBJ1-2; D is unclear. From germline, CDR1 is SEHNR and CDR2 FQNEAQ (reference sequence). The length of the CDR3 is 14 residues. V gave up 3 bases and J gave up 6 bases, with 14 bases separating them. The DNA for the CDR3 is TGTGCCAGCAGCTTTGAACAGTCCAACAATGGCTACACCTTC. Translated, it gives CASSFEQSNNGYTF.

The V call is TRBV4-1, the J call TRBJ2-5; D might be TRBD2 (5 bases). The V gene lost 0 bases and the J gene lost 5 bases, with 16 bases spanning the gap. The CDR3 consists of 16 residues. Germline V CDR1 and CDR2: MGHRA, YSYEKL. CDR3 amino acids: CASSQDAETRRETQYF. The CDR3 nucleotides are TGCGCCAGCAGCCAAGATGCGGAGACAAGGAGGGAGACCCAGTACTTC.

The gene calls are TRBV4-3 and TRBJ2-1; 9 bases align to TRBD2. CDR3 length: 15 amino acids. Per the germline V gene, CDR1 is LGHNA and CDR2 is YSLEER. With V trimmed by 4 bases and J by 5 bases, 6 bases remained unmatched. The CDR3 here is CASSLRVAGDNEQFF. CDR3 coding DNA: TGCGCCAGCAGCCTCAGGGTAGCGGGGGACAATGAGCAGTTCTTC.

The chain links TRBV9 to TRBJ1-1; possibly TRBD1 for D (6 bases). The CDR3 is made up of 16 amino acids. Germline loops: CDR1 SGDLS, CDR2 YYNGEE. The V and J ends lost 4 bases and 5 bases respectively, with 21 bases between them. CDR3 protein: CASSILTEGGVTEAFF. In DNA, the CDR3 is TGTGCCAGCAGCATATTGACAGAGGGGGGGGTAACTGAAGCTTTCTTT.

Regarding this clonotype: At one end the junction does not follow the germline gene, possibly because of a read error. The V call is TRBV12-5, the J call TRBJ2-3, with a possible D match to TRBD2 (6 bases). The length of the CDR3 is 18 residues. The germline V gene has CDR1 LGHNT and CDR2 FRNRAP. CDR3 sequence reads: CANGLAALGGTSTDTQYF. Written as DNA, the CDR3 is TGTGCTAATGGTTTGGCCGCACTAGGCGGGACCAGCACAGATACGCAGTATTTT. Using reference TRBV12-5 and TRBJ2-3 for the parts outside the CDR3, the full variable domain is DARVTQTPRHKVTEMGQEVTMRCQPILGHNTVFWYRQTMMQGLELLAYFRNRAPLDDSGMPKDRFSAEMPDATLATLKIQPSEPRDSAVYFCANGLAALGGTSTDTQYFGPGTRLTVL.

This clonotype came up many times. The chain couples TRBV28 to TRBJ1-5, with D tentatively TRBD1 (5 bases). V was trimmed by 3 bases and J by 0 bases, leaving 9 bases between them. The CDR3 is 15 amino acids. Germline V gene lookup returns CDR1 MDHEN and CDR2 SYDVKM. CDR3 sequence: CASSLDTNSNQPQHF. The DNA of the CDR3 is TGTGCCAGCAGTTTGGACACAAATAGCAATCAGCCCCAGCATTTT.

Here the CDR3 DNA reads TGTGCCAGCAGCTTATCACAGGGCCCTTACAATGAGCAGTTCTTC. Its translation is CASSLSQGPYNEQFF. The V call is TRBV7-2, the J call TRBJ2-1, with a possible D match to TRBD1 (6 bases). CDR3 length: 15 residues. Trimming cost V 2 bases and J 4 bases, with 12 bases left between them. The germline V gene encodes CDR1 SGHTA and CDR2 FQGNSA.

This clonotype was observed many times. This CDR3 is CASSSLIKVAKNIQYF. The CDR3 coding sequence is TGTGCCAGCAGTTCCCTAATTAAGGTAGCCAAAAACATTCAGTACTTC. The V gene is TRBV27, the J gene TRBJ2-4; no definite D call. The length of the CDR3 is 16 residues. The germline V gene encodes CDR1 MNHEY and CDR2 SMNVEV (reference sequence). Trimming took 4 bases from V and 0 from J, leaving 13 bases between them.

The chain employs TRBV9 and TRBJ2-3; D is unresolved. V was trimmed by 0 bases and J by 7 bases, leaving 6 bases between them. This CDR3 comprises 12 residues. Germline V gene lookup returns CDR1 SGDLS and CDR2 YYNGEE. CDR3 residues: CASSVAGYTQYF. CDR3 sequence (DNA): TGTGCCAGCAGCGTAGCCGGATATACGCAGTATTTT.

This clonotype occurred a few times. The chain joins TRBV28 to TRBJ2-2, with TRBD1 matching 9 bases. The length of the CDR3 is 17 residues. V lost 4 bases to trimming and J lost 6 bases; unmatched junction nucleotides: 12. CDR1 is MDHEN, CDR2 SYDVKM, per germline. DNA for the CDR3: TGTGCCAGCAGTTCCCCAGCCGGGACAGGGATCGCCGGGGAGCTGTTTTTT. Its protein is CASSSPAGTGIAGELFF.

The gene calls are TRBV7-9 and TRBJ1-2; 8 bases agree with TRBD1. From germline, CDR1 is SEHNR and CDR2 FQNEAQ (reference sequence). J lost 7 bases, V lost 5 bases, and 9 bases had no gene match. This CDR3 comprises 14 residues. The CDR3 sequence is CASSPGQGSLGYTF. DNA for the CDR3: TGTGCCAGCAGCCCAGGACAGGGATCTCTTGGCTACACCTTC.

The gene calls are TRBV5-1 and TRBJ2-4; tentatively, D is TRBD2 (5 bases). The CDR3 is 13 residues long. Germline values: CDR1 SGHRS, CDR2 YFSETQ. V was cut by 4 bases and J by 6 bases, with 11 bases left in between. The CDR3 nucleotides read TGCGCCAGCAGCGAGGAACTAGGAAACATTCAGTACTTC. Translating it yields CASSEELGNIQYF.

This clonotype was counted many times. The genes are TRBV5-1 and TRBJ2-2; D remains unclear. Trimming removed 6 bases at V and 0 bases at J, with 6 bases between. The CDR3 runs to 13 residues. CDR1 and CDR2 from the germline V gene are SGHRS and YFSETQ. This CDR3 reads CASKQSNTGELFF. CDR3 in DNA: TGCGCCAGCAAGCAGTCGAACACCGGGGAGCTGTTTTTT.

The table lists this clonotype with a few counts. The rearrangement uses TRBV20-1 and TRBJ2-1; TRBD2 agrees at 12 bases. The CDR3 is made up of 17 amino acids. V was pared by 0 bases and J by 8 bases, with 11 bases of the junction left unmatched. Germline lookup yields CDR1 DFQATT and CDR2 SNEGSKA (reference sequence). The CDR3 reads CSARDGASGGGFHEQFF. The CDR3 nucleotides are TGCAGTGCTAGAGATGGGGCTAGCGGGGGGGGCTTCCATGAGCAGTTCTTC.

This clonotype was observed a handful of times. Here the CDR3 reads CANRLHGGADQPQHF. The CDR3 DNA reads as TGTGCCAACCGACTACACGGGGGCGCGGATCAGCCCCAGCATTTT. This rearrangement joins TRBV6-5 to TRBJ1-5, with D tentatively TRBD1 (6 bases). Trimming pared 10 bases from V and 5 bases from J, leaving 21 bases between. Per germline, CDR1 MNHEY and CDR2 SVGAGI. The CDR3 extends over 15 amino acids.

This sequence joins TRBV20-1 and TRBJ2-5; D perhaps matches TRBD2 (5 bases). The germline gives CDR1 DFQATT, CDR2 SNEGSKA (reference sequence). This CDR3 is built from 14 residues. The V end lost 2 bases, the J end lost 4 bases, and 14 bases lay between the germline ends. As DNA, the CDR3 is TGCAGTGCTAGAATTCCGGCGAGCGGAGAGACCCAGTACTTC. The encoded protein is CSARIPASGETQYF.